One and the same sample provided the 21 T cell receptor beta chains below, sequenced in a study of human T cells and chemical hapten exposure. TCRdb reanalysed the RACE reads using MiXCR and keeps one entry per CDR3 protein. The profile covers about 270,000 distinct CDR3 sequences, with around 7.3% appearing a single time and more than 1% taken by the ten largest. Sample time point: pre-sensitization, week 0. Treatment indicated: therapeutic diphenylcyclopropenone sensitization with weekly scalp DPC. Specimen: whole blood, collected in connection with sensitization to the hapten diphenylcyclopropenone (DPC). The receptors come from a man younger than 35 with alopecia areata. Some clones in this sample may be carry-over from other donors' samples.

This clonotype has at least ten counts. J is TRBJ2-6 and V is TRBV28; D is possibly TRBD1 or TRBD2 (5 bases each). CDR1 is MDHEN and CDR2 is SYDVKM in the germline V gene. The CDR3 has 16 amino acids. Trimming removed 8 bases at V and 7 bases at J, with 21 bases between. Written as DNA, the CDR3 is TGTGCCAGCGGGGGTAGGCGGATCCTCAAAGCCAACGTCCTGACTTTC. It is translated as CASGGRRILKANVLTF. Full variable domain (remainder filled in from reference TRBV28 and TRBJ2-6): DVKVTQSSRYLVKRTGEKVFLECVQDMDHENMFWYRQDPGLGLRLIYFSYDVKMKEKGDIPEGYSVSREKKERFSLILESASTNQTSMYLCASGGRRILKANVLTFGAGSRLTVL.

This clonotype was recorded a few times. The rearrangement links TRBV4-3 to TRBJ2-5; 10 bases agree with TRBD1. The CDR3 loop spans 17 amino acids. The germline V gene has CDR1 LGHNA and CDR2 YSLEER. With 0 bases clipped from V and 1 base from J, the junction kept 5 bases outside the gene matches. The CDR3 reads CASSQESGTGAQETQYF. In DNA, the CDR3 is TGCGCCAGCAGCCAAGAATCCGGGACAGGGGCCCAAGAGACCCAGTACTTC.

The sample holds many counts of this clonotype. This chain connects TRBV6-2 or TRBV6-3 to TRBJ1-2; a weak D match, TRBD1 (6 bases). Germline values: CDR1 MNHEY, CDR2 SVGEGT. This CDR3 region has 15 residues. Trimming removed 3 bases at V and 0 bases at J, with 11 bases between. CDR3 nucleotide sequence: TGTGCCAGCAGTTATCAGGGGACGTCTAACTATGGCTACACCTTC. This codes for CASSYQGTSNYGYTF.

The chain combines TRBV6-2 or TRBV6-3 with TRBJ2-3; maybe TRBD2 (5 bases). Germline CDR1 MNHEY, CDR2 SVGEGT. CDR3 length equals 22 residues. Trimming took off 0 bases at V and 0 bases at J, with 28 bases between the two ends. CDR3 bases: TGTGCCAGCAGTTACTCGATACGCCCCCCTCTCTTCACGCGGACTAGCACAGATACGCAGTATTTT. It yields the protein CASSYSIRPPLFTRTSTDTQYF.

The chain employs TRBV18 and TRBJ1-5; no clear D gene. Trimming took off 0 bases at V and 1 base at J, with 13 bases between the two ends. This CDR3 spans 17 amino acids. Germline V gives CDR1 KGHSH, CDR2 LQKENI. The CDR3 DNA reads as TGTGCCAGCTCACCACCGGGATTGCTGGGGAGCAATCAGCCCCAGCATTTT. Translated: CASSPPGLLGSNQPQHF.

The chain carries TRBV19 and TRBJ1-2; D is perhaps TRBD1 (5 bases). The germline V and J ends were trimmed by 4 bases and 4 bases, with 13 bases remaining between them. CDR1 is LNHDA, CDR2 SQIVND, per germline (reference sequence). The length of the CDR3 is 14 residues. CDR3 DNA sequence: TGTGCCAGTAGTACCAACGACAGATTCTATGGCTACACCTTC. Translated: CASSTNDRFYGYTF.

The rearrangement joins TRBV9 to TRBJ2-5; 11 positions match TRBD2. Germline loops: CDR1 SGDLS, CDR2 YYNGEE. The V segment lost 3 bases and the J segment 5 bases; nucleotides outside the gene matches: 3. There are 14 residues in the CDR3. The CDR3 DNA reads TGTGCCAGCAGCGCCACTAGCGGGGGTGAGACCCAGTACTTC. Encoded protein: CASSATSGGETQYF.

This clonotype was detected a few times. The chain has TRBV7-2 and TRBJ2-1; TRBD2 matches 9 bases. J gave up 7 bases and V 7 bases, and 11 bases lay outside the gene matches. Germline V gives CDR1 SGHTA, CDR2 FQGNSA. CDR3 length equals 15 residues. CDR3 sequence: CASTRAAGGRNEQFF. In DNA form, the CDR3 reads TGTGCCAGCACCCGAGCGGCGGGGGGGCGTAATGAGCAGTTCTTC.

This clonotype turned up a few times. This chain joins TRBV4-1 and TRBJ1-3; the D is unclear. V was cut by 0 bases and J by 0 bases, with 9 bases left in between. Germline V lookup: CDR1 MGHRA, CDR2 YSYEKL. This CDR3 spans 16 amino acids. CDR3 DNA sequence: TGCGCCAGCAGCCAAGATTTATCCGTCTCTGGAAACACCATATATTTT. This encodes CASSQDLSVSGNTIYF.

This clonotype was observed many times. The V and J genes are TRBV5-1 and TRBJ2-2; D may be TRBD1 (6 bases). Trimming removed 0 bases from V and 4 bases from J, with 13 bases in between. The CDR3 is 16 residues long. The germline V gene has CDR1 SGHRS and CDR2 YFSETQ. CDR3 nucleotide sequence: TGCGCCAGCAGCTTGGGGCCAGGGGATAGCACCGGGGAGCTGTTTTTT. Its protein is CASSLGPGDSTGELFF.

The rearrangement uses TRBV20-1 and TRBJ2-1, with D tentatively TRBD1 or TRBD2 (6 bases each). The germline gives CDR1 DFQATT, CDR2 SNEGSKA (reference sequence). This CDR3 spans 14 amino acids. V dropped 5 bases and J dropped 2 bases, with 13 bases sitting between them. CDR3 region: CSADHREAYNEQFF. In DNA form, the CDR3 reads TGCAGTGCTGACCACAGGGAGGCCTACAATGAGCAGTTCTTC.

This clonotype has a handful of counts. The genes are TRBV20-1 and TRBJ1-3, with D unresolved. Germline assignment: CDR1 DFQATT and CDR2 SNEGSKA (reference sequence). The length of the CDR3 is 14 residues. Trimming took 1 base from V and 0 from J, leaving 7 bases between them. The CDR3 region is CSARGLFSGNTIYF. The CDR3 DNA is TGCAGTGCTAGAGGCCTTTTCTCTGGAAACACCATATATTTT.

The V call is TRBV9, the J call TRBJ2-3; no reliable D call. V was clipped by 4 bases and J by 0 bases, with 12 bases between them. Germline V gives CDR1 SGDLS, CDR2 YYNGEE. This CDR3 is 15 amino acids long. In nucleotides, the CDR3 is TGTGCCAGCAGCTCCCCAGCTTCTAGCACAGATACGCAGTATTTT. This sequence encodes CASSSPASSTDTQYF. The full variable domain, rest sourced from reference TRBV9 and TRBJ2-3, is DSGVTQTPKHLITATGQRVTLRCSPRSGDLSVYWYQQSLDQGLQFLIQYYNGEERAKGNILERFSAQQFPDLHSELNLSSLELGDSALYFCASSSPASSTDTQYFGPGTRLTVL.

This sequence joins TRBV9 and TRBJ2-3, with D tentatively TRBD2 (5 bases). CDR3 length: 17 amino acids. Germline values: CDR1 SGDLS, CDR2 YYNGEE. The V gene lost 0 bases and the J gene lost 1 base, with 15 bases spanning the gap. The CDR3 loop is CASSVGGSLSGTDTQYF. CDR3 DNA: TGTGCCAGCAGCGTAGGAGGGTCTCTGTCGGGCACAGATACGCAGTATTTT. Full variable domain (rest looked up from reference TRBV9 and TRBJ2-3): DSGVTQTPKHLITATGQRVTLRCSPRSGDLSVYWYQQSLDQGLQFLIQYYNGEERAKGNILERFSAQQFPDLHSELNLSSLELGDSALYFCASSVGGSLSGTDTQYFGPGTRLTVL.

The sample holds a few counts of this clonotype. The chain employs TRBV29-1 and TRBJ1-4, with a possible D match to TRBD1 (5 bases). V lost 1 base, J lost 6 bases, and 6 bases lay in between. The CDR3 is made up of 12 amino acids. Germline V gene lookup returns CDR1 SQVTM and CDR2 ANQGSEA. The CDR3 DNA reads TGCAGCGTTGAAGGGGACGATGAAAAACTGTTTTTT. It codes for CSVEGDDEKLFF.

This clonotype was seen only once. V and J are TRBV28 and TRBJ2-7, with 8 nucleotides matching TRBD1. The CDR3 has 15 residues. Germline trimming cut 2 bases from V and 0 bases from J; bases unmatched to any gene: 3. The germline V gene encodes CDR1 MDHEN and CDR2 SYDVKM. The CDR3 DNA follows: TGTGCCAGCAGTTTAAGGACAGGGATCTCCTACGAGCAGTACTTC. It is translated as CASSLRTGISYEQYF.

This clonotype was counted at least ten times. Here the CDR3 reads CSVRDRSVGANVLTF. The CDR3 nucleotides are TGCAGCGTCCGGGACAGGAGTGTTGGGGCCAACGTCCTGACTTTC. The chain carries TRBV29-1 and TRBJ2-6; 8 bases are shared with TRBD1. The germline V gene encodes CDR1 SQVTM and CDR2 ANQGSEA. The CDR3 loop spans 15 amino acids. J lost 3 bases, V lost 6 bases, and 7 bases had no gene match. Supplemented by reference TRBV29-1 and TRBJ2-6, the full variable domain reads SAVISQKPSRDICQRGTSLTIQCQVDSQVTMMFWYRQQPGQSLTLIATANQGSEATYESGFVIDKFPISRPNLTFSTLTVSNMSPEDSSIYLCSVRDRSVGANVLTFGAGSRLTVL.

CDR3 nucleotide sequence: TGTGCCAGCAGCCCCAGGCCAGGGGCGGGTCAGCCCCAGCATTTT. It translates to CASSPRPGAGQPQHF. The gene calls are TRBV7-8 and TRBJ1-5; D may be TRBD1 (6 bases). From germline, CDR1 is SGHVS and CDR2 FQNEAQ. V dropped 5 bases and J dropped 6 bases, with 17 bases sitting between them. The CDR3 sequence is 15 residues long.

There are many counts of this clonotype. The CDR3 DNA follows: TGCAGTGCCAAGGATGATTCCTCCTACGAGCAGTACTTC. It is translated as CSAKDDSSYEQYF. The J gene is TRBJ2-7, the V gene TRBV20-1; D unresolved. In germline, CDR1 is DFQATT, CDR2 SNEGSKA (reference sequence). V dropped 6 bases and J dropped 0 bases, with 12 bases sitting between them. The CDR3 contains 13 residues.

This CDR3 is CASSFPILTGTYDYEQYV. The CDR3 DNA is TGTGCCAGCAGTTTCCCCATCCTCACCGGGACCTATGACTACGAGCAGTACGTC. V usage is TRBV27 and J usage is TRBJ2-7, with D tentatively TRBD1 or TRBD2 (5 bases each). The V end lost 3 bases, the J end lost 3 bases, and 24 bases lay between the germline ends. This CDR3 comprises 18 residues. Germline lookup yields CDR1 MNHEY and CDR2 SMNVEV (reference sequence).

This clonotype has just a few counts. This chain links TRBV4-1 with TRBJ2-7; TRBD2 might be the D (5 bases). V lost 5 bases and J lost 4, with 12 bases in between. Germline CDR1 MGHRA, CDR2 YSYEKL. This CDR3 region has 13 residues. The CDR3 sequence is CASSLRLAYEQYF. The DNA for the CDR3 is TGCGCCAGCAGCTTGAGGCTAGCTTACGAGCAGTACTTC.